This T cell receptor beta chain originates from a study of patients and donors after allogeneic stem cell transplantation. The CDR3 runs to 18 residues. J was trimmed by 1 base and V by 0 bases; bases with no gene match: 11. CDR1 is DFQATT, CDR2 SNEGSKA, per germline (reference sequence). This clonotype occurred many times. TCRdb re-called the RT-PCR reads with MiXCR, one entry per CDR3 protein. Of 150,000 to 200,000 distinct CDR3 sequences in the sample, about 24% were seen once. This TCR came from a human donor who was either an allogeneic HSCT recipient or a stem cell or donor lymphocyte infusion donor (not recorded which). It is not recorded whose cells these are; they may come from a transplant donor. This rearrangement joins TRBV20-1 to TRBJ1-2; 10 nucleotides agree with TRBD1. Specimen: blood, either unsorted or a sorted T cell fraction (not recorded which). The CDR3 sequence is CSAREFRDRGPYNYGYTF. CDR3 nucleotide sequence: TGCAGTGCTAGAGAATTCCGGGACAGGGGACCCTATAACTATGGCTACACCTTC.